A single T cell receptor beta chain is shown here with its context. The data were produced by immunoSEQ multiplex PCR, yet TCRdb's version contains in-frame clones alone and is incomplete. This table holds around 2.1 million clones, about 92% found once. The CDR3 contains 16 residues. With 0 bases removed from V and 4 bases from J, the gap between germline ends came to 13 bases. Germline V gene data show CDR1 as MGHRA and CDR2 as YSYEKL. Selected positively for CCR7 and CD45RO-negative, naive CD8 cells excluded terminally differentiated effector memory CD45RA+ cells. This specimen comes from a study of shared clonotypes between healthy human individuals.

This sequence joins TRBV4-1 and TRBJ1-3, with D unclear. The sequence was collected from a man aged 18 to 30 in good health. Some clones in this sample may be carry-over from other donors' samples. The sample comprised naive CD8+ T cells from PBMCs. CDR3 loop: CASSQDVLGSGNTIYF. The CDR3 bases are TGCGCCAGCAGCCAAGATGTGTTAGGGTCCGGAAACACCATATATTTT.